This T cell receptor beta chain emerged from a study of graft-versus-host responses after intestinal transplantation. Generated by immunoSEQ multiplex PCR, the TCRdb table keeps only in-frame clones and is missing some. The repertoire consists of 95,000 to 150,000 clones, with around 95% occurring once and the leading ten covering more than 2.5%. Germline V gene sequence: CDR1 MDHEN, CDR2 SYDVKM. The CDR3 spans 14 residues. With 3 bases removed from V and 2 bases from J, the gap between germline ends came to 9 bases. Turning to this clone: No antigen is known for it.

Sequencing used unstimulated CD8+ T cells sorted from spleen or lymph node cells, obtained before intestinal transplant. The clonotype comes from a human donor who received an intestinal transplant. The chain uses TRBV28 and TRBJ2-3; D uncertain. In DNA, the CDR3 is TGTGCCAGCAGTTTTAGTAGCCTCACAGATACGCAGTATTTT. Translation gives CASSFSSLTDTQYF.